In this sample, the clone carrying this T cell receptor beta chain turned up a few times. The source of the sample is a study of graft-versus-host responses after intestinal transplantation. Clones were sequenced by immunoSEQ multiplex PCR, and TCRdb holds only the in-frame ones, with some missing. The sample gives about 8,000 clones, more than 25% of which show up once; roughly 1.9% is in the top ten. With roughly 200,000 irradiated, violet-dye-labeled stimulator cells, roughly 200,000 CFSE-labeled responder cells were plated. This receptor was obtained from a human patient who received an intestinal transplant. Material: alloreactive CD8+ T cells from a mixed lymphocyte reaction culture, obtained before intestinal transplant. The sample's subset: CFSE-low proliferating T cells sorted from roughly six-day pre-transplant mixed lymphocyte reaction (GvH or HvG direction).

The CDR3 DNA reads as TGTGCCAGCAGCTCGGGACAGGTGGGGCGACTGCCCTATGGCTACACCTTC. Translating it yields CASSSGQVGRLPYGYTF. The rearrangement uses TRBV7-9 and TRBJ1-2; 8 nucleotides align to TRBD1. J lost 4 bases, V lost 4 bases, and 14 bases had no gene match. The length of the CDR3 is 17 residues. CDR1 SEHNR and CDR2 FQNEAQ come from the germline V gene (reference sequence).